The entry that follows covers one T cell receptor beta chain sequence. The CDR3 runs to 15 residues. In germline, CDR1 is GTSNPN, CDR2 SVGIG (reference sequence). Trimming pared 3 bases from V and 0 bases from J, leaving 9 bases between. The data are from a study of beta chain features in type 1 diabetes. What was sequenced were expressed TCRB transcripts, since all of the isolated RNA had been reverse transcribed. The table came from immunoSEQ multiplex PCR; TCRdb's copy has only in-frame clones and leaves some out. The sample yields roughly 500,000 clones, about an eighth seen once. This chain uses TRBV30 with TRBJ2-6, with D uncertain. The sample was naive CD4+ T cells from blood. The TCR sequence derives from a woman under 30 in good health. The CDR3 bases are TGTGCCTGGAGAGGGCACCACTCTGGGGCCAACGTCCTGACTTTC. It encodes CAWRGHHSGANVLTF.